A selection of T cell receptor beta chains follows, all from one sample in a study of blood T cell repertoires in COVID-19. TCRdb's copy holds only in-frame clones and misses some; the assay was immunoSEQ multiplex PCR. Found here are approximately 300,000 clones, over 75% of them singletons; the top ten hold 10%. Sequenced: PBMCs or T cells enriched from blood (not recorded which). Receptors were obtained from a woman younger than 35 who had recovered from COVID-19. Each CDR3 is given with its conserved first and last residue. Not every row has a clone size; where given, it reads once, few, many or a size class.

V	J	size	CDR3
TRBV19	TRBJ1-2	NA	CASSSLPGQGGGYTF
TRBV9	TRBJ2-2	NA	CASSFDSYTGELFF
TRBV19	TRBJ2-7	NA	CASSITSGDYEQYF
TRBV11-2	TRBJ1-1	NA	CASRPWGGSNTEAFF
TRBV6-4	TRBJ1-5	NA	CASSDSLGPGQGNHQPQHF
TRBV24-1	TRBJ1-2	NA	CATGQGAEGYTF
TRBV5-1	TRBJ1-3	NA	CASSLDGSSGNTIYF
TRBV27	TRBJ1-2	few	CASGGQAKGGYTF
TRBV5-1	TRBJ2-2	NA	CASSSPGAGELFF
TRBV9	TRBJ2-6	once	CASSVGHSGANVLTF
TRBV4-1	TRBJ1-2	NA	CASRLLGDSGGYTF
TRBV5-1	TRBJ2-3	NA	CASSSRTSGRGDTQYF
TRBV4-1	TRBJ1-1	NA	CASSQRGANTEAFF
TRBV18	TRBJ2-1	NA	CASSPPGGETYNEQFF
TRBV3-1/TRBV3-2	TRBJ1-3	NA	CASSHTAWEVNTIYF
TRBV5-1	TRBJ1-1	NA	CASSWGGQNTEAFF
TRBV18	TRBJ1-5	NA	CASSPSMQGGQPQHF
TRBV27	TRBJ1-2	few	CASSLFGTGGNRGYTF
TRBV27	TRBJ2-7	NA	CASSFGQGYEQYF
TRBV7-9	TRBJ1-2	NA	CASSLAAGGSYGYTF
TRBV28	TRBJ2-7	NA	CASSMTGKDDEQYF
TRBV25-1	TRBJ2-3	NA	CASSEQTAITDTQYF
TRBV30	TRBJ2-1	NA	CAWTSGSDEQFF
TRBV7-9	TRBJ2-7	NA	CASSLDSSYEQYF
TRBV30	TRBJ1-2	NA	CAWSVGLANYGYTF
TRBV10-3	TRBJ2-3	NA	CAISQAGTSNLRTDTQYF
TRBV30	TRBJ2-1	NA	CAWSQGAGGNEQFF
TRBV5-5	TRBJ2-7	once	CASRRTGGAYEQYF
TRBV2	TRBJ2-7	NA	CASRLRGFSYEQYF
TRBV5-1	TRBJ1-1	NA	CASSLEQTEAFF
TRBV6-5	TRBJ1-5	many	CASSPNSNQPQHF
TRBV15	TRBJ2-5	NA	CATSRRGGQETQYF
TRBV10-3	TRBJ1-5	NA	CAISESEGNQPQHF
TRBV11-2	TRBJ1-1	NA	CASSLEWGHNTEAFF
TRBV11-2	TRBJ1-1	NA	CASSEGELNTEAFF
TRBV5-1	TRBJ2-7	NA	CASSLSTGRLTYEQYF
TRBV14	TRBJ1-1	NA	CASSSLYGTEAFF
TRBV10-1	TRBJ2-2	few	CASSLAVNTGELFF
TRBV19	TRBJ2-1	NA	CASSISGLAGVIPPRSFKFF
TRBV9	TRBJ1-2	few	CASSPRGGEGYTF
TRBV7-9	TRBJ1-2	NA	CASSQGQGVYGYTF
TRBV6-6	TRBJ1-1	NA	CATKRTVGEGAFF
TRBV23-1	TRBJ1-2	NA	CASSQPRLHYGYTF